This T cell receptor beta chain was captured by sequencing in a study of cytomegalovirus exposure and HLA in healthy donors. Primers: 60 Vbeta forward and 13 Jbeta reverse. The method was immunoSEQ multiplex PCR; TCRdb's version includes in-frame clones alone and lacks a portion of them. The table includes roughly 95,000 clones, 76% detected once. V gave up 2 bases and J gave up 5 bases; unmatched junction bases: 7. The CDR3 is 15 residues long. CDR1 and CDR2 (germline): SGHNT, YYREEE (reference sequence). This TCR derives from a man aged 25-45 years in good health and CMV-seropositive. Sequencing was carried out using PBMCs. V gene TRBV5-4 combines with J gene TRBJ2-5; 9 bases are a match to TRBD1. The CDR3 DNA is TGTGCCAGCAGCTTAAGGACAGGGGCTGTTGAGACCCAGTACTTC. Translation gives CASSLRTGAVETQYF.